This T cell receptor (beta chain) was found in a study of CD4+ T cells in melanoma. The CDR3 length is 14 residues. The V gene lost 3 bases and the J gene lost 1 base, with 9 bases spanning the gap. Germline loops: CDR1 LGHDT, CDR2 YNNKEL (reference sequence). Measured with immunoSEQ multiplex PCR; TCRdb has only the in-frame clones, and not every one. The data hold a few thousand clones, with around two thirds observed a single time. Findings of the study overall: In melanoma, neoantigen-specific CD4+ T cells reportedly differed in differentiation state. A reported correlation linked neoantigen-specific CD4+ T cells to CD8+, macrophage and B cell function.

Concerning this clone itself: What it binds is not known.

The TCR sequence derives from a human donor with melanoma. The V and J genes are TRBV3-1 (or the pseudogene TRBV3-2) and TRBJ1-1; a weak D match, TRBD1 (5 bases). The sample comprised cells from a culture (not recorded whether cultured in vitro). The CDR3 DNA sequence: TGTGCCAGCAGCCAGGAACAGGAGAACACTGAAGCTTTCTTT. Its translation is CASSQEQENTEAFF.